The present TCR beta chain was sequenced within a study of blood T cell repertoires in COVID-19. The assay was immunoSEQ multiplex PCR, and TCRdb's table has in-frame clones only and misses some. The data show around 140,000 clones, with 65% to 85% seen just once and about 18% held by the top ten. The CDR3 consists of 17 residues. Germline assignment: CDR1 LGHDT and CDR2 YNNKEL (reference sequence). V dropped 5 bases and J dropped 1; count of bases not matched to a gene: 9. The chain recombines TRBV3-1 (or the pseudogene TRBV3-2) with TRBJ1-1; 11 bases fit TRBD1. What was sequenced was peripheral blood. The clonotype was recovered from a woman aged 80 or older with acute or convalescent COVID-19. The CDR3 region has the DNA TGTGCCAGCAGCGACCGGGACAGGGGGGGAGCGAACACTGAAGCTTTCTTT. Its protein is CASSDRDRGGANTEAFF.